This T cell receptor (beta chain) stems from a study of T cells in localized non-small cell lung cancer. General observations from the study: Elevated blood T cell density was associated with longer overall survival. Highest T cell clonality was seen in uninvolved adjacent lung, surpassing that measured in tumor. Adjacent lung tissue had a median 57 of the top 100 clones found in the tumor. Multi-region tumor sequencing was not done, so intratumor heterogeneity could not be excluded.

A word on this clone: Antigen specificity is unknown.

This CDR3 contains 15 residues. V lost 2 bases, J lost 7 bases, and 14 bases lay in between. Germline V gene sequence: CDR1 SGHNT, CDR2 YENEEA. Here immunoSEQ multiplex PCR was the method, and the copy in TCRdb shows in-frame clones only, minus some. Of 3,000 or so clones listed, around 30% are singletons. The sample consisted of lung tumor tissue, taken before any cancer treatment. The clonotype comes from a man between 40 and 70 years old with stage I lung adenocarcinoma. This rearrangement joins TRBV11-3 to TRBJ2-2; no definite D call. CDR3 bases: TGTGCCAGCAGCTTATTAGGGCCGCGGAGCGGGGAGCTGTTTTTT. Translated: CASSLLGPRSGELFF. Drawing the rest from reference TRBV11-3 and TRBJ2-2, the complete variable domain is EAGVVQSPRYKIIEKKQPVAFWCNPISGHNTLYWYLQNLGQGPELLIRYENEEAVDDSQLPKDRFSAERLKGVDSTLKIQPAELGDSAVYLCASSLLGPRSGELFFGEGSRLTVL.